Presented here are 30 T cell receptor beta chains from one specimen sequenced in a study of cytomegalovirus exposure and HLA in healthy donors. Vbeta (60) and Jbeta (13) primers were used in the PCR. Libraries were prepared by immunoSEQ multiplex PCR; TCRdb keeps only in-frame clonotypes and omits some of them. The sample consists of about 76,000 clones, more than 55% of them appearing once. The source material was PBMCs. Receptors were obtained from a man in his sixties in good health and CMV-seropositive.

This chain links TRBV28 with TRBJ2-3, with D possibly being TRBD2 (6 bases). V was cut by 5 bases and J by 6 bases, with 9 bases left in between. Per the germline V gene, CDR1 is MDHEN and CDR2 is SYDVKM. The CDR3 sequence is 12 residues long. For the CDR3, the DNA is TGTGCCAGCAGTGATGCGGGGGATACGCAGTATTTT. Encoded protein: CASSDAGDTQYF.

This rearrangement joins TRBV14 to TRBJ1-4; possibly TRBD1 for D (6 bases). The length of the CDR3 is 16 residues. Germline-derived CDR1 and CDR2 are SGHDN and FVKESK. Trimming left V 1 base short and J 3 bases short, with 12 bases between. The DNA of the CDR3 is TGTGCCAGCAGCCAAGCCAGGGGCCGCTCTAATGAAAAACTGTTTTTT. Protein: CASSQARGRSNEKLFF.

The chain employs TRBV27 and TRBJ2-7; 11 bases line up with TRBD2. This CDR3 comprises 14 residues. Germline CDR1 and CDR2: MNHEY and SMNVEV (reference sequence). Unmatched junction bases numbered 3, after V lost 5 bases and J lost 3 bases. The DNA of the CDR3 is TGTGCCAGCAGTCGCGGGACTAGCGGCTACGAGCAGTACTTC. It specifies CASSRGTSGYEQYF.

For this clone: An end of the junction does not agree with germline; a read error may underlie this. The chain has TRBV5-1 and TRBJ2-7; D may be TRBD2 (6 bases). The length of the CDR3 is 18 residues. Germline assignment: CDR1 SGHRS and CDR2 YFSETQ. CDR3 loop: CASSLYPGDWALSNEQHF. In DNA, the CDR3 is TGCGCCAGCAGCTTGTATCCGGGGGATTGGGCTCTATCTAACGAGCAGCACTTC.

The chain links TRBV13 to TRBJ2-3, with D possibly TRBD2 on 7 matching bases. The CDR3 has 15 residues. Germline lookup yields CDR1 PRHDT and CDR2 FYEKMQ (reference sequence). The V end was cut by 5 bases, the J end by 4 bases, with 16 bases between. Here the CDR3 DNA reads TGTGCCAGCAGCCTTGGGAGAGGGGGGGCAGATACGCAGTATTTT. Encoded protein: CASSLGRGGADTQYF.

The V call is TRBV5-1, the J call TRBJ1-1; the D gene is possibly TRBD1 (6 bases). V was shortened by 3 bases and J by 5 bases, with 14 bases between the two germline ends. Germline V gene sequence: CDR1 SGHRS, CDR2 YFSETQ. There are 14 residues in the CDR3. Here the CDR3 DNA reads TGCGCCAGCAGCTGGGGGGGCGCGGAGACTGAAGCTTTCTTT. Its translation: CASSWGGAETEAFF.

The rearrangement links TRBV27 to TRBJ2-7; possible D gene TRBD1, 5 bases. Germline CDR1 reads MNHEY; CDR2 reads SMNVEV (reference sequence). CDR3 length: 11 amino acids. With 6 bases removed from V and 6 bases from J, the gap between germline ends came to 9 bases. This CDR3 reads CASSAGFEQYF. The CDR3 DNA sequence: TGTGCCAGCAGCGCAGGGTTCGAGCAGTACTTC.

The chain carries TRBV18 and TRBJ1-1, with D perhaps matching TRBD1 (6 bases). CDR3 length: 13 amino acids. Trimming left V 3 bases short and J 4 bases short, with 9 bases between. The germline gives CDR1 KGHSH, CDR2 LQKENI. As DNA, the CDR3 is TGTGCCAGCTCACCCGGACAGTTCACTGAAGCTTTCTTT. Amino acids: CASSPGQFTEAFF.

CDR3 residues: CASSYSPTTGGNEQFF. The CDR3 DNA reads as TGTGCCAGCAGTTACTCTCCCACGACAGGGGGCAATGAGCAGTTCTTC. The J gene is TRBJ2-1, the V gene TRBV6-5; 9 nucleotides align to TRBD1. Germline values: CDR1 MNHEY, CDR2 SVGAGI. CDR3 length: 16 residues. V shed 0 bases and J 6 bases; nucleotides not matched to a gene: 6.

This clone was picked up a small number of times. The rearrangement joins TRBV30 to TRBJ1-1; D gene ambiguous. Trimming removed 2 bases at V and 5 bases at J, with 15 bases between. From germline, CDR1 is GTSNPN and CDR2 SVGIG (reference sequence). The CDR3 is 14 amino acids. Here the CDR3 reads CAWSQTGLRTEAFF. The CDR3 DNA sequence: TGTGCCTGGAGTCAGACGGGGTTGCGGACTGAAGCTTTCTTT. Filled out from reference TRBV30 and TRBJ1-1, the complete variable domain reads SQTIHQWPATLVQPVGSPLSLECTVEGTSNPNLYWYRQAAGRGLQLLFYSVGIGQISSEVPQNLSASRPQDRQFILSSKKLLLSDSGFYLCAWSQTGLRTEAFFGQGTRLTVV.

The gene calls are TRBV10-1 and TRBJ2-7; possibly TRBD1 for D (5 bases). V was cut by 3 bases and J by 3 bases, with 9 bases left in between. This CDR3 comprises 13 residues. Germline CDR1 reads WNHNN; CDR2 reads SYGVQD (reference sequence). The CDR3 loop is CASSDAQGYEQYF. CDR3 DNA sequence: TGCGCCAGCAGTGACGCCCAGGGCTACGAGCAGTACTTC.

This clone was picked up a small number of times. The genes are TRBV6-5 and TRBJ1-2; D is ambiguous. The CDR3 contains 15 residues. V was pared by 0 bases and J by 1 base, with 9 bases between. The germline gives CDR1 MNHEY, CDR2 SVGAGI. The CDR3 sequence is CASSYSRINNYGYTF. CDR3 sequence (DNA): TGTGCCAGCAGTTACTCGAGAATTAATAACTATGGCTACACCTTC.

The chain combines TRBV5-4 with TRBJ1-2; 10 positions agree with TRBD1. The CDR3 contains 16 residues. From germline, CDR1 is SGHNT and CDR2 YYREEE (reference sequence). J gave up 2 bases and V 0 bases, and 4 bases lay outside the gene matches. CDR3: CASSLGGTGANYGYTF. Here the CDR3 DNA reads TGTGCCAGCAGCTTGGGGGGGACAGGGGCAAACTATGGCTACACCTTC.

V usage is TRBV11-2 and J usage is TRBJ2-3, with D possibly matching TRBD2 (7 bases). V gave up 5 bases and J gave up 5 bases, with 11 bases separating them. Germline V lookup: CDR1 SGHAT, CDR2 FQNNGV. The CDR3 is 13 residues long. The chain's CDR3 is CASSGGGGDTQYF. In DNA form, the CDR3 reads TGTGCCAGCAGCGGAGGGGGGGGAGATACGCAGTATTTT.

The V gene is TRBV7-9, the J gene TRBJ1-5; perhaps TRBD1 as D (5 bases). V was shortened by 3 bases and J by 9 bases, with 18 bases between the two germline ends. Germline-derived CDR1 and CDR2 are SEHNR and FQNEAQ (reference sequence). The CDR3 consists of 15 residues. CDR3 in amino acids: CASSLSGTPEVPQHF. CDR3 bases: TGTGCCAGCAGCTTGTCCGGGACTCCCGAGGTGCCCCAGCATTTT.

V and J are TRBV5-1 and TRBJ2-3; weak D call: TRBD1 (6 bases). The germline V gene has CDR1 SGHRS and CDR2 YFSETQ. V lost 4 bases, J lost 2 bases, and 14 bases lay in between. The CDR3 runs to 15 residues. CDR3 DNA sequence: TGCGCCAGCAGCCCATACAGGGATAACACAGATACGCAGTATTTT. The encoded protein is CASSPYRDNTDTQYF. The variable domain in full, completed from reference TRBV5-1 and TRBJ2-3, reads KAGVTQTPRYLIKTRGQQVTLSCSPISGHRSVSWYQQTPGQGLQFLFEYFSETQRNKGNFPGRFSGRQFSNSRSEMNVSTLELGDSALYLCASSPYRDNTDTQYFGPGTRLTVL.

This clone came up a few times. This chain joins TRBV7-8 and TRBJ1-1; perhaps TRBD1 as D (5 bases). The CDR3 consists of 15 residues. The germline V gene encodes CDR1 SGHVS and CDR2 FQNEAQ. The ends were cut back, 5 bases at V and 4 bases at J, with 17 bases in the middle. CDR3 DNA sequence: TGTGCCAGCAGCGAAGGGACTCCCGGCGGCACTGAAGCTTTCTTT. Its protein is CASSEGTPGGTEAFF.

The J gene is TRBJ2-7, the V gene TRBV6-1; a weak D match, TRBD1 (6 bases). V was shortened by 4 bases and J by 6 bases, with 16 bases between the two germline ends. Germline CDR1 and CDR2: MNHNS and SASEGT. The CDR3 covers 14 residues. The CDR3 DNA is TGTGCCAGCAGTGGGAGACAGGTCCATCTCGAGCAGTACTTC. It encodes CASSGRQVHLEQYF.

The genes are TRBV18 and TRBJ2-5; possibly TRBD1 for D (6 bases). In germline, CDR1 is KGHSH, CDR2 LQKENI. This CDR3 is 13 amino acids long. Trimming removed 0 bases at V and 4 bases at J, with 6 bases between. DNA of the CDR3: TGTGCCAGCTCACCACCGACAGGAGAGACCCAGTACTTC. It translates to CASSPPTGETQYF. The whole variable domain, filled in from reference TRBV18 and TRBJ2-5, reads NAGVMQNPRHLVRRRGQEARLRCSPMKGHSHVYWYRQLPEEGLKFMVYLQKENIIDESGMPKERFSAEFPKEGPSILRIQQVVRGDSAAYFCASSPPTGETQYFGPGTRLLVL.

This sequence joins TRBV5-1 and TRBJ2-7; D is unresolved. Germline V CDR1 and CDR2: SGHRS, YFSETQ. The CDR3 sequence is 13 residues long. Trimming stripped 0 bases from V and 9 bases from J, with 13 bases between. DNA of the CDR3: TGCGCCAGCAGCTTGGCCCCAAGTCTAGGGCAGTACTTC. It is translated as CASSLAPSLGQYF. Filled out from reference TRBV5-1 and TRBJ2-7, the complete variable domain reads KAGVTQTPRYLIKTRGQQVTLSCSPISGHRSVSWYQQTPGQGLQFLFEYFSETQRNKGNFPGRFSGRQFSNSRSEMNVSTLELGDSALYLCASSLAPSLGQYFGPGTRLTVT.

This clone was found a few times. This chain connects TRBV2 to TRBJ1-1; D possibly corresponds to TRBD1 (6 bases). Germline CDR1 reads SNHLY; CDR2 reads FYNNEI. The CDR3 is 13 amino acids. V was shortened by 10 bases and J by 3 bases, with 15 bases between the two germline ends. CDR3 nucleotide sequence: TGTGCCATCAAGGGGGTTCAGGACACTGAAGCTTTCTTT. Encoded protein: CAIKGVQDTEAFF. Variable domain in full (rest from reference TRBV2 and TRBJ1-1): EPEVTQTPSHQVTQMGQEVILRCVPISNHLYFYWYRQILGQKVEFLVSFYNNEISEKSEIFDDQFSVERPDGSNFTLKIRSTKLEDSAMYFCAIKGVQDTEAFFGQGTRLTVV.

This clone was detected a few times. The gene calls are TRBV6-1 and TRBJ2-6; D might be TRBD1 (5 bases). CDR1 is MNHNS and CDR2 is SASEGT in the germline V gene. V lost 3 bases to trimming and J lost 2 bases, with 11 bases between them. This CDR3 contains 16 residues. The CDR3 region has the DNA TGTGCCAGCAGTGACCACCAGGGCCCTGGGGCCAACGTCCTGACTTTC. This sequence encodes CASSDHQGPGANVLTF.

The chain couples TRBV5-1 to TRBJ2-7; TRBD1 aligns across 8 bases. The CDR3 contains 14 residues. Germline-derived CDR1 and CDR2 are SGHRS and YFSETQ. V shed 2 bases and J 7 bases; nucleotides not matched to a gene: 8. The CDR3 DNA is TGCGCCAGCAGCTTTGGGGCAGGGGGCGGTGAGCAGTACTTC. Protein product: CASSFGAGGGEQYF. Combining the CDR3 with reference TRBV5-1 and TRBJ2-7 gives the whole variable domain KAGVTQTPRYLIKTRGQQVTLSCSPISGHRSVSWYQQTPGQGLQFLFEYFSETQRNKGNFPGRFSGRQFSNSRSEMNVSTLELGDSALYLCASSFGAGGGEQYFGPGTRLTVT.

CDR3 coding DNA: TGTGCCAGCAGTCCTAGACTAGTCCACAATGAGCAGTTCTTC. Residues: CASSPRLVHNEQFF. The chain carries TRBV28 and TRBJ2-1; D might be TRBD2 (6 bases). CDR1 and CDR2 (germline): MDHEN, SYDVKM. With 5 bases removed from V and 5 bases from J, the gap between germline ends came to 13 bases. The CDR3 totals 14 residues.

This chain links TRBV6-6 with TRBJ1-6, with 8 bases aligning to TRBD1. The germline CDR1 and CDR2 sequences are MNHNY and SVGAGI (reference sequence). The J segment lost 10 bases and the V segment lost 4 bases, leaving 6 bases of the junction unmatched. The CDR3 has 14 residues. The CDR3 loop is CASSSRQGRSPLHF. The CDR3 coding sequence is TGTGCCAGCAGTTCGAGACAGGGGAGATCACCCCTCCACTTT.

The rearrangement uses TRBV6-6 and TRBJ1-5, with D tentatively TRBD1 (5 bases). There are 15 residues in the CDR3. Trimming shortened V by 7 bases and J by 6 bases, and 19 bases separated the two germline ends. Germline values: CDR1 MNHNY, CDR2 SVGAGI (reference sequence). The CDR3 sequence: CASTTAERGGQPQHF. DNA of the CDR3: TGTGCCAGCACAACCGCGGAGAGGGGAGGTCAGCCCCAGCATTTT.

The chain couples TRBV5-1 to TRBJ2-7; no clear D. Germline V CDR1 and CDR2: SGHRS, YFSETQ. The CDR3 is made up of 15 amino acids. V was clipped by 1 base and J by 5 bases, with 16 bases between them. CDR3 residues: CASSLLAKVGHEQYF. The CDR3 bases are TGCGCCAGCAGCTTGCTCGCGAAAGTGGGCCACGAGCAGTACTTC. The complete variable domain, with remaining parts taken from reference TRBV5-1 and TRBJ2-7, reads KAGVTQTPRYLIKTRGQQVTLSCSPISGHRSVSWYQQTPGQGLQFLFEYFSETQRNKGNFPGRFSGRQFSNSRSEMNVSTLELGDSALYLCASSLLAKVGHEQYFGPGTRLTVT.

CDR3 sequence (DNA): TGTGCCAGCAGTGAATATCTGAATTTAGGGGGGGGTAATGAAAAACTGTTTTTT. Amino acids: CASSEYLNLGGGNEKLFF. The chain is built from TRBV25-1 and TRBJ1-4; possibly TRBD1 for D (6 bases). Trimming cost V 0 bases and J 4 bases, with 18 bases left between them. This CDR3 spans 18 amino acids. Germline values: CDR1 MGHDK, CDR2 SYGVNS.

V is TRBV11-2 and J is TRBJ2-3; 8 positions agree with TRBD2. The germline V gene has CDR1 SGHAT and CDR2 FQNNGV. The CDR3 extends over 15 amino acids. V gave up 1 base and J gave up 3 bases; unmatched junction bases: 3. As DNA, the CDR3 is TGTGCCAGCAGCTTAGGAGCGGGAGATACAGATACGCAGTATTTT. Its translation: CASSLGAGDTDTQYF.

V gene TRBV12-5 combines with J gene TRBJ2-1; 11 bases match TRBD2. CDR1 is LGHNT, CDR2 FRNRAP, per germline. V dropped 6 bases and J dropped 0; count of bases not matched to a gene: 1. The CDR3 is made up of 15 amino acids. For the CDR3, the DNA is TGTGCTAGTGGAACTAGCGGGGGCTCCTACAATGAGCAGTTCTTC. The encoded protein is CASGTSGGSYNEQFF.